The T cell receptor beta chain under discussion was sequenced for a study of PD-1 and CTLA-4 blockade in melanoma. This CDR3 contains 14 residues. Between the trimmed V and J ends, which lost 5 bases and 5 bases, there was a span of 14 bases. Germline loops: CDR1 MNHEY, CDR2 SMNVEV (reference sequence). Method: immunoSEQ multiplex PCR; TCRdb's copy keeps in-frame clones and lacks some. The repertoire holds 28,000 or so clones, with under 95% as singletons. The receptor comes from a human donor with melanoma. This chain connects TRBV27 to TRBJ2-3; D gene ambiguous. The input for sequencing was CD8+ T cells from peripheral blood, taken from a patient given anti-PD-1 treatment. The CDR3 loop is CASSTGPAEDTQYF. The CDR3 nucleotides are TGTGCCAGCAGTACCGGACCGGCGGAAGATACGCAGTATTTT.